These 12 T cell receptor beta chains originate from one sample sequenced in a study of blood T cell repertoires in COVID-19. TCRdb's copy holds only in-frame clones and misses some; the assay was immunoSEQ multiplex PCR. Altogether over 200,000 clones are present, approximately 89% being singletons, with the ten largest covering over 7.5%. Sequenced material: peripheral blood. These receptors all come from a man between 35 and 55 years old who had recovered from COVID-19.

The rearrangement links TRBV2 to TRBJ2-2; 13 bases agree with TRBD2. From germline, CDR1 is SNHLY and CDR2 FYNNEI. The length of the CDR3 is 15 residues. Trimming removed 4 bases from V and 11 bases from J; junction bases left unmatched: 7. CDR3 amino acids: CASSGTSGSRIELFF. The CDR3 DNA reads as TGTGCCAGCAGTGGGACTAGCGGGAGTAGAATTGAGCTGTTTTTT.

V usage is TRBV5-4 and J usage is TRBJ1-3, with TRBD1 matching over 9 bases. Trimming removed 4 bases from V and 0 bases from J; junction bases left unmatched: 5. CDR1 is SGHNT and CDR2 is YYREEE in the germline V gene (reference sequence). The CDR3 is made up of 16 amino acids. This CDR3 is CASSIGTGFSGNTIYF. CDR3 DNA: TGTGCCAGCAGCATCGGGACAGGGTTCTCTGGAAACACCATATATTTT.

The chain has TRBV2 and TRBJ1-2; a weak D match, TRBD1 (5 bases). Trimming pared 5 bases from V and 4 bases from J, leaving 11 bases between. CDR1 and CDR2 (germline): SNHLY, FYNNEI. The CDR3 consists of 13 residues. The DNA of the CDR3 is TGTGCCAGCAGTCAAACGACAGCCTATGGCTACACCTTC. Protein sequence: CASSQTTAYGYTF.

This chain uses TRBV19 with TRBJ1-6, with TRBD1 matching 7 bases. Losses at the gene ends were 5 bases for V and 0 bases for J; bases not matched to a gene: 7. This CDR3 has 17 residues. Germline assignment: CDR1 LNHDA and CDR2 SQIVND (reference sequence). Written as DNA, the CDR3 is TGTGCCAGTAGTGGCCCGGGACAGAGCTCCTATAATTCACCCCTCCACTTT. It encodes CASSGPGQSSYNSPLHF.

The chain couples TRBV3-1 (or the pseudogene TRBV3-2) to TRBJ2-5, with 8 bases identical to TRBD2. The junction had 25 bases not matched to a gene; V was cut back by 2 bases and J by 5 bases. Germline V gene lookup returns CDR1 LGHDT and CDR2 YNNKEL (reference sequence). The CDR3 is 21 residues long. The CDR3 protein is CASSQPHGDNPSAGADETQYF. In DNA form, the CDR3 reads TGTGCCAGCAGCCAACCGCACGGGGACAATCCTTCAGCGGGGGCTGATGAGACCCAGTACTTC.

The chain couples TRBV4-2 to TRBJ2-7, with 12 bases lining up with TRBD2. Germline CDR1 is LGHNA and CDR2 is YNFKEQ. J lost 7 bases, V lost 1 base, and 11 bases had no gene match. This CDR3 is built from 17 residues. In nucleotides, the CDR3 is TGTGCCAGCAGCCAAGGGTCACTAGCGGGAGGCCTGGGGGAGCAGTACTTC. It translates to CASSQGSLAGGLGEQYF.

The chain employs TRBV2 and TRBJ2-7; weak D call: TRBD2 (6 bases). The length of the CDR3 is 15 residues. From germline, CDR1 is SNHLY and CDR2 FYNNEI. V shed 6 bases and J shed 2 bases, with 17 bases lying between them. CDR3 region: CASRHPYAGTYEQYF. CDR3 bases: TGTGCCAGCAGACACCCTTATGCGGGGACCTACGAGCAGTACTTC.

The chain carries TRBV5-1 and TRBJ2-1; 8 bases are shared with TRBD2. Germline CDR1 SGHRS, CDR2 YFSETQ. V shed 0 bases, J shed 15 bases, and the junction held 11 bases outside the gene matches. This CDR3 region has 14 residues. The CDR3 is CASSLALAGPGLFF. The CDR3 coding sequence is TGCGCCAGCAGCTTGGCCCTAGCGGGTCCCGGTTTGTTCTTC. The full variable domain, its missing parts supplied by reference TRBV5-1 and TRBJ2-1, is KAGVTQTPRYLIKTRGQQVTLSCSPISGHRSVSWYQQTPGQGLQFLFEYFSETQRNKGNFPGRFSGRQFSNSRSEMNVSTLELGDSALYLCASSLALAGPGLFFGPGTRLTVL.

This chain connects TRBV14 to TRBJ1-2; TRBD1 agrees at 7 bases. CDR1 is SGHDN and CDR2 is FVKESK in the germline V gene. J lost 7 bases, V lost 4 bases, and 12 bases had no gene match. This CDR3 is built from 15 residues. CDR3 region: CASSPPDRAWGGYTF. The CDR3 coding sequence is TGTGCCAGCAGCCCTCCCGACAGGGCCTGGGGTGGCTACACCTTC.

This clone appeared once. J is TRBJ1-1 and V is TRBV18; perhaps TRBD1 as D (5 bases). Trimming stripped 3 bases from V and 1 base from J, with 6 bases between. The CDR3 length is 13 residues. The germline V gene has CDR1 KGHSH and CDR2 LQKENI. Written as DNA, the CDR3 is TGTGCCAGCTCACCGACAGAGAACACTGAAGCTTTCTTT. Protein sequence: CASSPTENTEAFF.

The rearrangement uses TRBV7-6 and TRBJ1-4, with D unclear. Looked up from germline, CDR1 is SGHVS and CDR2 is FNYEAQ. This CDR3 contains 13 residues. V was pared by 1 base and J by 7 bases, with 7 bases between. The chain's CDR3 is CASSLVVGEKLFF. The CDR3 nucleotides are TGTGCCAGCAGCTTAGTTGTCGGTGAAAAACTGTTTTTT. The whole variable domain, remainder taken from reference TRBV7-6 and TRBJ1-4, is GAGVSQSPRYKVTKRGQDVALRCDPISGHVSLYWYRQALGQGPEFLTYFNYEAQQDKSGLPNDRFSAERPEGSISTLTIQRTEQRDSAMYRCASSLVVGEKLFFGSGTQLSVL.

The sample holds a few counts of this clone. The chain joins TRBV5-4 to TRBJ2-3; D may be TRBD1 (5 bases). CDR3 size: 19 residues. V gave up 1 base and J gave up 2 bases, with 23 bases separating them. The germline CDR1 and CDR2 sequences are SGHNT and YYREEE (reference sequence). In DNA form, the CDR3 reads TGTGCCAGCAGCTTGCGTCAGGGAAGGGCAATAGCTCCCACAGATACGCAGTATTTT. It translates to CASSLRQGRAIAPTDTQYF.